Shown below are 17 T cell receptor beta chains from a single sample sequenced in a study of T cell responses to AZD1222 COVID-19 vaccine. Clones were read by immunoSEQ multiplex PCR, and TCRdb kept only the in-frame ones, dropping some. The sample lists approximately 100,000 clones, about nine tenths occurring once. The sequencing here drew on peripheral blood, taken on day 0 of AZD1222 vaccination. These receptor sequences come from an adult in good health.

The CDR3 here is CASSQAQTSGVNEQFF. Written as DNA, the CDR3 is TGTGCCAGCAGCCAAGCCCAGACTAGCGGGGTTAATGAGCAGTTCTTC. V usage is TRBV4-2 and J usage is TRBJ2-1; 11 nucleotides agree with TRBD2. Trimming took 1 base from V and 7 from J; bases not matched to a gene: 6. Per the germline V gene, CDR1 is LGHNA and CDR2 is YNFKEQ. The CDR3 length is 16 residues.

This clone was counted once. The chain carries TRBV4-1 and TRBJ1-1; 7 bases map to TRBD1. Germline trimming cut 8 bases from V and 5 bases from J; bases unmatched to any gene: 8. Germline CDR1 and CDR2: MGHRA and YSYEKL. The CDR3 contains 13 residues. The CDR3 protein is CASGLQGGTEAFF. Written as DNA, the CDR3 is TGCGCCAGCGGGCTTCAGGGGGGGACTGAAGCTTTCTTT.

The genes are TRBV7-2 and TRBJ1-3; D remains ambiguous. Trimming left V 5 bases short and J 0 bases short, with 5 bases between. The germline V gene has CDR1 SGHTA and CDR2 FQGNSA. The CDR3 sequence is 13 residues long. The CDR3 reads CASSPNSGNTIYF. The CDR3 DNA sequence: TGTGCCAGCAGCCCTAACTCTGGAAACACCATATATTTT.

The chain employs TRBV29-1 and TRBJ2-2; D tentatively reads TRBD1 or TRBD2 (6 bases each). V was pared by 3 bases and J by 5 bases, with 13 bases between. CDR1 and CDR2 from the germline V gene are SQVTM and ANQGSEA. The CDR3 is 14 amino acids. DNA of the CDR3: TGCAGCGTTGATATGGGGGGCATGACCGGGGAGCTGTTTTTT. Translation gives CSVDMGGMTGELFF.

This rearrangement joins TRBV18 to TRBJ1-4, with D perhaps TRBD1 (5 bases). V lost 3 bases and J 7 bases, leaving 9 bases between the germline ends. The CDR3 is made up of 13 amino acids. The V gene's germline CDR1 is KGHSH and CDR2 LQKENI. The CDR3 DNA sequence: TGTGCCAGCTCACCCAGGGAAGGTGAAAAACTGTTTTTT. Translating it yields CASSPREGEKLFF.

The chain has TRBV19 and TRBJ2-7; D is possibly TRBD1 (7 bases). V shed 3 bases and J shed 0 bases, with 18 bases lying between them. The V gene's germline CDR1 is LNHDA and CDR2 SQIVND (reference sequence). This CDR3 contains 17 residues. This CDR3 is CASSMGGPGQSSYEQYF. CDR3 bases: TGTGCCAGTAGTATGGGAGGACCGGGACAGAGCTCCTACGAGCAGTACTTC.

The gene calls are TRBV29-1 and TRBJ1-3, with a tentative D call TRBD1 (6 bases). The CDR3 has 14 amino acids. Per germline, CDR1 SQVTM and CDR2 ANQGSEA. V gave up 4 bases and J gave up 0 bases, with 10 bases separating them. CDR3 amino acids: CSVGQASSGNTIYF. Written as DNA, the CDR3 is TGCAGCGTTGGACAGGCGAGCTCTGGAAACACCATATATTTT.

V is TRBV5-1 and J is TRBJ2-5; D call uncertain. V lost 0 bases and J 4 bases, leaving 19 bases between the germline ends. CDR3 size: 17 residues. The V gene's germline CDR1 is SGHRS and CDR2 YFSETQ. The CDR3 region has the DNA TGCGCCAGCAGCTTGGAATTTGGACCGCTAAAAGGAGAGACCCAGTACTTC. Translated: CASSLEFGPLKGETQYF.

The chain joins TRBV11-2 to TRBJ1-1; D remains ambiguous. The CDR3 spans 18 residues. Trimming removed 2 bases from V and 0 bases from J, with 19 bases in between. Germline CDR1 and CDR2: SGHAT and FQNNGV. The CDR3 region is CASSLRFRPGGMNTEAFF. In DNA, the CDR3 is TGTGCCAGCAGCTTACGGTTCCGGCCAGGCGGTATGAACACTGAAGCTTTCTTT.

The gene calls are TRBV25-1 and TRBJ2-1; TRBD2 aligns across 12 bases. Germline CDR1 and CDR2: MGHDK and SYGVNS. The CDR3 is 16 amino acids. The V gene end was trimmed by 3 bases and the J gene end by 5 bases; junction bases not matched to a gene: 5. The CDR3 bases are TGTGCCAGCAGTGATCCTACTAGCGGGGGGAACAATGAGCAGTTCTTC. Amino acids: CASSDPTSGGNNEQFF.

This clone turned up a few times. The chain has TRBV5-1 and TRBJ2-2, with D hard to call. Trimming removed 0 bases from V and 6 bases from J, with 6 bases in between. Germline V gene lookup returns CDR1 SGHRS and CDR2 YFSETQ. This CDR3 has 13 amino acids. The CDR3 here is CASSLGVAGELFF. The DNA for the CDR3 is TGCGCCAGCAGCTTGGGGGTTGCCGGGGAGCTGTTTTTT.

This chain connects TRBV3-1 (or the pseudogene TRBV3-2) to TRBJ1-3, with D unclear. Trimming removed 2 bases from V and 7 bases from J, with 9 bases in between. The CDR3 covers 13 residues. Germline CDR1 and CDR2: LGHDT and YNNKEL (reference sequence). CDR3 DNA: TGTGCCAGCAGCCAATCCGTCGGGAACACCATATATTTT. This sequence encodes CASSQSVGNTIYF.

V and J are TRBV6-5 and TRBJ1-2, with 7 bases aligning to TRBD1. Germline loops: CDR1 MNHEY, CDR2 SVGAGI. The CDR3 sequence is 13 residues long. V lost 4 bases and J lost 6; bases outside the gene matches: 5. CDR3 sequence reads: CASSSDRMDGYTF. DNA for the CDR3: TGTGCCAGCAGTTCGGACAGGATGGATGGCTACACCTTC.

The gene calls are TRBV7-9 and TRBJ2-3; D remains ambiguous. V was clipped by 4 bases and J by 7 bases, with 12 bases between them. CDR3 length equals 13 residues. Germline CDR1 SEHNR, CDR2 FQNEAQ (reference sequence). CDR3 bases: TGTGCCAGCAGCTCAGGCCGGGCGTATACGCAGTATTTT. Protein: CASSSGRAYTQYF. The full variable domain, in which reference TRBV7-9 and TRBJ2-3 provide the parts outside the CDR3, is DTGVSQNPRHKITKRGQNVTFRCDPISEHNRLYWYRQTLGQGPEFLTYFQNEAQLEKSRLLSDRFSAERPKGSFSTLEIQRTEQGDSAMYLCASSSGRAYTQYFGPGTRLTVL.

The rearrangement links TRBV10-2 to TRBJ1-2; unclear D gene. The V gene's germline CDR1 is WSHSY and CDR2 SAAADI. V was clipped by 5 bases and J by 7 bases, with 14 bases between them. This CDR3 contains 13 residues. The CDR3 protein is CASSKTFGSGYTF. The CDR3 nucleotides are TGCGCCAGCAGTAAGACCTTTGGGTCTGGCTACACCTTC.

This chain joins TRBV4-1 and TRBJ1-3; TRBD1 might be the D (6 bases). The CDR3 runs 15 residues. CDR1 is MGHRA and CDR2 is YSYEKL in the germline V gene. Trimming took off 4 bases at V and 4 bases at J, with 14 bases between the two ends. The CDR3 DNA is TGCGCCAGCAGCCGCGTAGGGACATCGGGAAACACCATATATTTT. It specifies CASSRVGTSGNTIYF.

V gene TRBV2 combines with J gene TRBJ1-2; no clear D. Germline V CDR1 and CDR2: SNHLY, FYNNEI. The V end lost 4 bases, the J end lost 2 bases, and 11 bases lay between the germline ends. The CDR3 runs to 14 residues. CDR3 protein: CASSVLGVNYGYTF. CDR3 coding DNA: TGTGCCAGCAGTGTTCTGGGAGTAAACTATGGCTACACCTTC.